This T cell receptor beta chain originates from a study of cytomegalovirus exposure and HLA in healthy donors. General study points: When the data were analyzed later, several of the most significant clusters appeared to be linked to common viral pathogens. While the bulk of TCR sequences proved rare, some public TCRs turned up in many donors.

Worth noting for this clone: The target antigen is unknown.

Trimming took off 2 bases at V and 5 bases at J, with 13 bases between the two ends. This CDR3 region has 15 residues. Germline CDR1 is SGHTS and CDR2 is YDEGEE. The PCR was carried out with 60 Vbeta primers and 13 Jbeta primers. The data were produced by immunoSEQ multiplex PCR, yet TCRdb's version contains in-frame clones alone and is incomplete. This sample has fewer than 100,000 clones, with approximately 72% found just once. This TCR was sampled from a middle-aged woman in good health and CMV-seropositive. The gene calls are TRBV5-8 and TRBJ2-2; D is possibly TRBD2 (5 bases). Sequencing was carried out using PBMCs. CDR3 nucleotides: TGTGCCAGCAGCTTCGAGACCGCGGGTACCGGGGAGCTGTTTTTT. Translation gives CASSFETAGTGELFF. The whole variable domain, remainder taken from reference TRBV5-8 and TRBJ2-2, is EAGVTQSPTHLIKTRGQQATLRCSPISGHTSVYWYQQALGLGLQFLLWYDEGEERNRGNFPPRFSGRQFPNYSSELNVNALELEDSALYLCASSFETAGTGELFFGEGSRLTVL.